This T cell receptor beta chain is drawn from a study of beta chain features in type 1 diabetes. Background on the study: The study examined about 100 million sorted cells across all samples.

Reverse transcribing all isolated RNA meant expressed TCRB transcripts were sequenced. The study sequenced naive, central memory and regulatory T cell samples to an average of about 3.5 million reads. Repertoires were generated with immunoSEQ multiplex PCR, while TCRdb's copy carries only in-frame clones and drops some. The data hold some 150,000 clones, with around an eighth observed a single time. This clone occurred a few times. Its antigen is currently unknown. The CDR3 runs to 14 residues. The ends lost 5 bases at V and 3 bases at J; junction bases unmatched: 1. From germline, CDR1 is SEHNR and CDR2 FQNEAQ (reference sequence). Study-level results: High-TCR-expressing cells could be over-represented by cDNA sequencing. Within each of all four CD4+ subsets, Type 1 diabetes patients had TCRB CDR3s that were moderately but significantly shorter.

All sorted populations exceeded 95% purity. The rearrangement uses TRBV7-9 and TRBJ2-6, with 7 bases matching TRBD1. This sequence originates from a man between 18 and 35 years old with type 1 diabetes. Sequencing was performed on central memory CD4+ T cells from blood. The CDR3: CASSRGHGANVLTF. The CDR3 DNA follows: TGTGCCAGCAGCAGGGGGCATGGGGCCAACGTCCTGACTTTC.